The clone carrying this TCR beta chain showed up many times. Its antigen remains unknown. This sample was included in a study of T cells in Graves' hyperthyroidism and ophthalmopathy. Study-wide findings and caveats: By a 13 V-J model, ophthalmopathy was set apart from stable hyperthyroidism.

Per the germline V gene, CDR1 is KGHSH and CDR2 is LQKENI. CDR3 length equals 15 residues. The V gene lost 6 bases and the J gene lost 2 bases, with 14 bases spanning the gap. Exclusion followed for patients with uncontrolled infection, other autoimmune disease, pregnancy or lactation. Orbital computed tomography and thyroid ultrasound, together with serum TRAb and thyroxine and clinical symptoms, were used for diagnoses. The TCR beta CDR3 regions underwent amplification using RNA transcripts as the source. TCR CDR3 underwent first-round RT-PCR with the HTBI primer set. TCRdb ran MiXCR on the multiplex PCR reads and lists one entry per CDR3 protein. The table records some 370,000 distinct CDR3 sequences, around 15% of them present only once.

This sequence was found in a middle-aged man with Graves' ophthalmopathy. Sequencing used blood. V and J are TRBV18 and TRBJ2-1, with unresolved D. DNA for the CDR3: TGTGCCAGCTCCCCGTCCCCCCCGCCCTACAATGAGCAGTTCTTC. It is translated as CASSPSPPPYNEQFF.